The clone carrying this T cell receptor (beta chain) was seen repeatedly, ten times or more. This sample is drawn from a study of CD8+CD57+ T cells in acquired aplastic anemia. For CDR3 and TCR beta VDJ profiling, genomic DNA was the template used. TCRdb itself ran the reads through MiXCR, one entry per CDR3 protein. The sample has under 150,000 distinct CDR3 sequences; roughly two fifths are singletons. Germline CDR1 is SGHNT and CDR2 is YENEEA. V was pared by 2 bases and J by 4 bases, with 11 bases between. CDR3 length: 14 amino acids. The chain has TRBV11-3 and TRBJ1-1; D remains unclear. Source material: sorted CD4+, CD8+, or CD8+CD57+ T cells (not recorded which) from PBMCs. This clonotype was sampled from a human donor in good health, serving as a control. CDR3 in DNA: TGTGCCAGCAGCTTAAGTCCGCGGGGCACTGAAGCTTTCTTT. It is translated as CASSLSPRGTEAFF.